This T cell receptor beta chain originates from a study of T-cell reconstitution after alpha-beta-depleted transplantation in children. General study points: TCRbeta diversity was high at day 60 in some patients (a result of surviving recipient T cells and thymic progenitors). Counts and diversity of T cells one year after transplant came mostly from newly produced T cells. About two months after transplant, alpha-beta T cells reportedly came from several hundred expanded graft clones.

The CDR3 is 14 amino acids. Losses at the gene ends were 7 bases for V and 7 bases for J; bases not matched to a gene: 8. It was with unique molecular identifiers that the TCRbeta library was prepared. Via MiXCR, TCRdb re-called the PCR reads, giving one row per CDR3 protein. The sample records around 140,000 distinct CDR3 sequences, about 8.8% being singletons. This clonotype turned up a few times. Antigen: not known. The receptor's source is a female patient aged 2 to 10 who had a stem cell transplant for congenital amegakaryocytic thrombocytopenia, so the T cells may come from the graft donor. The input for sequencing was PBMCs, mostly from graft donor cells, taken 180 days after TCRalphabeta/CD19-depleted stem cell transplant. This chain uses TRBV12-3 or TRBV12-4 with TRBJ1-4; 8 bases are shared with TRBD1. CDR3 DNA: TGTGCCAGCACCTCGGACAGGGTCACTGAAAAACTGTTTTTT. Translated, it gives CASTSDRVTEKLFF.